One and the same sample provided the 22 T cell receptor beta chains below, sequenced in a study of blood T cell repertoires in COVID-19. Profiled with immunoSEQ multiplex PCR; TCRdb holds only in-frame clones, not every one. Among 90,000 to 150,000 clones listed, around three quarters were seen once. What was sequenced was peripheral blood. These TCRs come from a man between 65 and 79 years old with acute or convalescent COVID-19.

The chain has TRBV15 and TRBJ1-1, with D perhaps TRBD1 (6 bases). This CDR3 contains 15 residues. Germline CDR1 reads LNHNV; CDR2 reads YYDKDF (reference sequence). Between the trimmed V and J ends, which lost 3 bases and 0 bases, there was a span of 11 bases. The CDR3 here is CATSRDSGMNTEAFF. The CDR3 DNA reads TGTGCCACCAGCAGGGACAGCGGTATGAACACTGAAGCTTTCTTT.

This clone was seen only a few times. V and J are TRBV29-1 and TRBJ2-3; 10 bases align to TRBD2. The germline gives CDR1 SQVTM, CDR2 ANQGSEA. The CDR3 consists of 13 residues. J was trimmed by 4 bases and V by 7 bases; bases with no gene match: 5. As DNA, the CDR3 is TGCAGCGGCATCAGCGGGGGGGCAGATACGCAGTATTTT. This codes for CSGISGGADTQYF.

This rearrangement joins TRBV19 to TRBJ1-2; D is unresolved. Germline V CDR1 and CDR2: LNHDA, SQIVND (reference sequence). The V gene lost 0 bases and the J gene lost 7 bases, with 18 bases spanning the gap. CDR3 length: 16 residues. This CDR3 is CASSIDQRPGYGGYTF. CDR3 bases: TGTGCCAGTAGTATAGATCAGAGGCCGGGGTACGGTGGCTACACCTTC.

The chain is built from TRBV5-1 and TRBJ2-7; D not certain. The CDR3 contains 15 residues. Germline assignment: CDR1 SGHRS and CDR2 YFSETQ. Deletions cut 0 bases from V and 4 bases from J, with 14 bases between. Here the CDR3 reads CASSLGLSVAYEQYF. The CDR3 DNA is TGCGCCAGCAGCTTGGGTTTGTCCGTGGCATACGAGCAGTACTTC.

The chain is built from TRBV24-1 and TRBJ2-3; 8 bases align to TRBD2. The CDR3 length is 14 residues. V was pared by 7 bases and J by 0 bases, with 2 bases of the junction left unmatched. CDR1 is KGHDR and CDR2 is SFDVKD in the germline V gene. The CDR3 DNA reads as TGTGCCACCAGAGCTAGCGGGAGCACAGATACGCAGTATTTT. As protein: CATRASGSTDTQYF.

The rearrangement uses TRBV20-1 and TRBJ2-1; D unclear. CDR1 is DFQATT and CDR2 is SNEGSKA in the germline V gene (reference sequence). The V end lost 6 bases, the J end lost 7 bases, and 10 bases lay between the germline ends. The CDR3 extends over 11 amino acids. The CDR3 protein is CSARSSNEQFF. The CDR3 DNA is TGCAGTGCCCGGTCGAGTAATGAGCAGTTCTTC.

CDR3 DNA sequence: TGTGCCAGCCGAGCGATCGAAGAGCATGGCTATGGCTACACCTTC. It translates to CASRAIEEHGYGYTF. V is TRBV2 and J is TRBJ1-2; D is ambiguous. The germline V gene encodes CDR1 SNHLY and CDR2 FYNNEI. Trimming removed 8 bases from V and 4 bases from J, with 20 bases in between. The CDR3 is 15 amino acids.

This chain connects TRBV4-1 to TRBJ2-7; D may be TRBD2 (5 bases). The CDR3 runs to 13 residues. V shed 1 base and J shed 6 bases, with 10 bases lying between them. Germline V lookup: CDR1 MGHRA, CDR2 YSYEKL. The CDR3 is CASSQALVSEQYF. The CDR3 DNA is TGCGCCAGCAGCCAAGCACTAGTCTCCGAGCAGTACTTC.

The chain employs TRBV2 and TRBJ2-5; 10 bases align to TRBD1. The germline CDR1 and CDR2 sequences are SNHLY and FYNNEI. The CDR3 length is 15 residues. Trimming cost V 4 bases and J 5 bases; bases outside gene matches: 7. For the CDR3, the DNA is TGTGCCAGCAGTGTCGACAGGGGGCCGAGTGAGACCCAGTACTTC. Translating it yields CASSVDRGPSETQYF.

This clone came up a few times. The genes are TRBV7-3 and TRBJ1-6; TRBD1 agrees at 8 bases. Germline V CDR1 and CDR2: SGHTA, FQGTGA. This CDR3 has 15 amino acids. V trimming: 1 base; J trimming: 8 bases; junction bases outside the gene matches: 4. The CDR3, as DNA: TGTGCCAGCAGCTTAAACGCAGGGGGCGATTCACCCCTCCACTTT. Translated, it gives CASSLNAGGDSPLHF.

The chain employs TRBV28 and TRBJ2-7; TRBD2 agrees at 11 bases. The CDR3 is made up of 16 amino acids. Germline V gene lookup returns CDR1 MDHEN and CDR2 SYDVKM. The V gene end was trimmed by 4 bases and the J gene end by 6 bases; junction bases not matched to a gene: 11. CDR3 amino acids: CASSSTSGIFYAEQYF. DNA of the CDR3: TGTGCCAGCAGTTCGACTAGCGGGATTTTCTACGCCGAGCAGTACTTC.

This chain joins TRBV28 and TRBJ1-6; D is unclear. V lost 6 bases and J 7 bases, leaving 4 bases between the germline ends. The CDR3 is 11 amino acids. The V gene's germline CDR1 is MDHEN and CDR2 SYDVKM. The CDR3 region has the DNA TGTGCCAGCAGCCAGAATTCACCCCTCCACTTT. It encodes CASSQNSPLHF.

This chain uses TRBV11-2 with TRBJ1-2, with D possibly TRBD1 on 6 matching bases. Per the germline V gene, CDR1 is SGHAT and CDR2 is FQNNGV. The CDR3 runs 14 residues. The germline V and J ends were trimmed by 1 base and 8 bases, with 14 bases remaining between them. The CDR3 loop reads CASSLGPTGNGYTF. In DNA form, the CDR3 reads TGTGCCAGCAGCTTAGGACCAACAGGGAACGGCTACACCTTC.

This chain uses TRBV6-2 or TRBV6-3 with TRBJ1-1; TRBD1 aligns across 7 bases. V shed 5 bases, J shed 3 bases, and the junction held 9 bases outside the gene matches. In germline, CDR1 is MNHEY, CDR2 SVGEGT. The CDR3 is made up of 15 amino acids. The DNA of the CDR3 is TGTGCCAGCAGTATCCGGGACAGAACTTACACTGAAGCTTTCTTT. Protein: CASSIRDRTYTEAFF.

The V and J genes are TRBV4-1 and TRBJ1-4, with a weak D call TRBD1 (5 bases). V was trimmed by 4 bases and J by 7 bases, leaving 13 bases between them. Per the germline V gene, CDR1 is MGHRA and CDR2 is YSYEKL. The CDR3 consists of 14 residues. Here the CDR3 reads CASSPDPRGEKLFF. As DNA, the CDR3 is TGCGCCAGCAGCCCGGACCCTAGGGGTGAAAAACTGTTTTTT.

This rearrangement joins TRBV2 to TRBJ1-1, with TRBD1 matching over 8 bases. Germline values: CDR1 SNHLY, CDR2 FYNNEI. CDR3 length equals 18 residues. The V gene end was trimmed by 2 bases and the J gene end by 0 bases; junction bases not matched to a gene: 11. As DNA, the CDR3 is TGTGCCAGCAGTGAACCAGCACCGGGACAGGCTATGAACACTGAAGCTTTCTTT. Amino acids: CASSEPAPGQAMNTEAFF.

The rearrangement links TRBV5-1 to TRBJ1-1; unclear D gene. The CDR3 loop spans 16 amino acids. Trimming pared 1 base from V and 1 base from J, leaving 14 bases between. The germline V gene encodes CDR1 SGHRS and CDR2 YFSETQ. The DNA for the CDR3 is TGCGCCAGCAGCTTGTACGGGATCCAGAAGAACACTGAAGCTTTCTTT. Translation gives CASSLYGIQKNTEAFF.

In its sample, this clone was seen a few times. The genes are TRBV19 and TRBJ1-3; TRBD1 might be the D (5 bases). Deletions cut 3 bases from V and 0 bases from J, with 12 bases between. The CDR3 sequence is 16 residues long. Germline V gene lookup returns CDR1 LNHDA and CDR2 SQIVND (reference sequence). This chain's CDR3 is CASSMGGANSGNTIYF. The CDR3 DNA follows: TGTGCCAGTAGTATGGGGGGAGCAAACTCTGGAAACACCATATATTTT.

The chain is built from TRBV27 and TRBJ1-2, with D maybe TRBD1 (6 bases). The CDR3 contains 17 residues. The ends were cut back, 4 bases at V and 0 bases at J, with 18 bases in the middle. The germline V gene has CDR1 MNHEY and CDR2 SMNVEV (reference sequence). The CDR3 DNA follows: TGTGCCAGCAGTTATCGAGGGGGGGGGCGGGCTAACTATGGCTACACCTTC. Its protein is CASSYRGGGRANYGYTF.

This clone was seen a single time. The gene calls are TRBV13 and TRBJ1-2; 12 bases fit TRBD1. This CDR3 is built from 18 residues. V gave up 4 bases and J gave up 3 bases; unmatched junction bases: 12. CDR1 and CDR2 from the germline V gene are PRHDT and FYEKMQ (reference sequence). CDR3 coding DNA: TGTGCCAGCAGCTACAGTTTGGCCGGGACAGGGGGCGACTATGGCTACACCTTC. Its protein product is CASSYSLAGTGGDYGYTF.

The gene calls are TRBV30 and TRBJ1-5, with D possibly TRBD1 on 6 matching bases. The germline CDR1 and CDR2 sequences are GTSNPN and SVGIG (reference sequence). The ends were cut back, 1 base at V and 0 bases at J, with 7 bases in the middle. The CDR3 extends over 14 amino acids. The CDR3 DNA follows: TGTGCCTGGAGTGCACAGGGTAGCAATCAGCCCCAGCATTTT. Amino acid sequence: CAWSAQGSNQPQHF.

The chain is built from TRBV6-5 and TRBJ1-3; 7 bases match TRBD1. J was trimmed by 0 bases and V by 5 bases; bases with no gene match: 1. The CDR3 is 14 residues long. CDR1 is MNHEY, CDR2 SVGAGI, per germline. CDR3 nucleotide sequence: TGTGCCAGCAGTAGGGGGCCCTCTGGAAACACCATATATTTT. Its translation: CASSRGPSGNTIYF.